The rows below give T cell receptor beta chains drawn from one sample of a study of cytomegalovirus exposure and HLA in healthy donors. Profiling relied on immunoSEQ multiplex PCR, and the TCRdb table lists in-frame clones only, not all of them. Among about 200,000 clones listed, more than 60% were seen once. Input material: PBMCs. Receptor source: a woman aged 25-40 years in good health and CMV-seropositive. The CDR3 runs from the conserved cysteine through the conserved F or W. A D gene is named only where the DNA matches it firmly. The listing skips clone size in some rows; elsewhere it reads once, few, many or a size class.

clone size: -
J gene: TRBJ1-2
D gene: -
V gene: TRBV14
CDR3 DNA: TGTGCCAGCAGCCCACAGGGATTCTATGGCTACACCTTC
CDR3 protein: CASSPQGFYGYTF

clone size: once
J gene: TRBJ2-1
D gene: TRBD1
V gene: TRBV27
CDR3 DNA: TGTGCCAGCAGGCACCCGGGACAGTACAATGAGCAGTTCTTC
CDR3 protein: CASRHPGQYNEQFF

clone size: -
J gene: TRBJ2-5
D gene: TRBD2
V gene: TRBV6-1
CDR3 DNA: TGTGCCAGCAGTGACGGACTAGCGGGGGGAGAGACCCAGTACTTC
CDR3 protein: CASSDGLAGGETQYF

clone size: -
J gene: TRBJ2-7
D gene: TRBD1
V gene: TRBV4-1
CDR3 DNA: TGCGCCAGCAGCCAAGGGACAGGGCGATACGAGCAGTACTTC
CDR3 protein: CASSQGTGRYEQYF

clone size: -
J gene: TRBJ1-2
D gene: -
V gene: TRBV7-2
CDR3 DNA: TGTGCCAGCAGCTTAGGGGGGGACGGTGCTAACTATGGCTACACCTTC
CDR3 protein: CASSLGGDGANYGYTF

clone size: -
J gene: TRBJ1-2
D gene: -
V gene: TRBV28
CDR3 DNA: TGTGCCAGCAGTGTGGGACATGGATATGGCTACACCTTC
CDR3 protein: CASSVGHGYGYTF

clone size: -
J gene: TRBJ1-1
D gene: TRBD1
V gene: TRBV6-5
CDR3 DNA: TGTGCCAGCAGTTATGACAGGGGCCGAACTGAAGCTTTCTTT
CDR3 protein: CASSYDRGRTEAFF

clone size: -
J gene: TRBJ1-1
D gene: TRBD1
V gene: TRBV6-6
CDR3 DNA: TGTGCCAGCACTTCCCAGGGGGCTGGGACTGAAGCTTTCTTT
CDR3 protein: CASTSQGAGTEAFF

clone size: few
J gene: TRBJ2-5
D gene: -
V gene: TRBV6-5
CDR3 DNA: TGTGCCAGCAAGGTGGGAGAAGAGACCCAGTACTTC
CDR3 protein: CASKVGEETQYF

clone size: -
J gene: TRBJ2-5
D gene: TRBD1
V gene: TRBV11-2
CDR3 DNA: TGTGCCAGCAGCACCACGACAGGGTCCCAAGAGACCCAGTACTTC
CDR3 protein: CASSTTTGSQETQYF

clone size: -
J gene: TRBJ2-1
D gene: TRBD2
V gene: TRBV7-2
CDR3 DNA: TGTGCCAGCAGCTGGAGTGGGAGGGCTTCGAACAATGAGCAGTTCTTC
CDR3 protein: CASSWSGRASNNEQFF

clone size: -
J gene: TRBJ1-1
D gene: -
V gene: TRBV18
CDR3 DNA: TGTGCCAGCTCACCACCAGGGGGGAACACTGAAGCTTTCTTT
CDR3 protein: CASSPPGGNTEAFF

clone size: -
J gene: TRBJ1-5
D gene: -
V gene: TRBV7-2
CDR3 DNA: TGTGCCAGCAGCGTGGACAGAAGGCCTCAGCCCCAGCATTTT
CDR3 protein: CASSVDRRPQPQHF

clone size: -
J gene: TRBJ2-7
D gene: TRBD2
V gene: TRBV4-1
CDR3 DNA: TGCGCCAGCAGCCCCTCGGGACTAGCGGGTTCTTACGAGCAGTACTTC
CDR3 protein: CASSPSGLAGSYEQYF

clone size: -
J gene: TRBJ1-2
D gene: -
V gene: TRBV11-1
CDR3 DNA: TGTGCCAGCAGCTTAACTACGGCCAACTATGGCTACACCTTC
CDR3 protein: CASSLTTANYGYTF

clone size: -
J gene: TRBJ2-1
D gene: TRBD1
V gene: TRBV7-2
CDR3 DNA: TGTGCCAGCAGCGTACAGGGGGAAGACAATGAGCAGTTCTTC
CDR3 protein: CASSVQGEDNEQFF

clone size: -
J gene: TRBJ2-7
D gene: -
V gene: TRBV10-2
CDR3 DNA: TGCGCCAGCAGTGAGTCTGGCAGCGACCTCTACGAGCAGTACTTC
CDR3 protein: CASSESGSDLYEQYF

clone size: once
J gene: TRBJ2-2
D gene: -
V gene: TRBV6-5
CDR3 DNA: TGTGCCAGCAGTTATCGAGGGAAGGGTACCGGGGAGCTGTTTTTT
CDR3 protein: CASSYRGKGTGELFF

clone size: -
J gene: TRBJ1-4
D gene: -
V gene: TRBV7-8
CDR3 DNA: TGTGCCAGCAGCCCGAGGGCCGGGCAGGAAAAACTGTTTTTT
CDR3 protein: CASSPRAGQEKLFF

clone size: -
J gene: TRBJ1-6
D gene: -
V gene: TRBV7-3
CDR3 DNA: TGTGCCAGCAGCTTAGTGGGGGCGAAGAATTCACCCCCCCACTTT
CDR3 protein: CASSLVGAKNSPPHF

clone size: -
J gene: TRBJ2-1
D gene: -
V gene: TRBV7-2
CDR3 DNA: TGTGCCAGCAGCTTAGTCGAGCGCGGTGAGCAGTTCTTC
CDR3 protein: CASSLVERGEQFF

clone size: -
J gene: TRBJ2-7
D gene: -
V gene: TRBV5-6
CDR3 DNA: TGTGCCAGCAGCTCATACAACTCCTACGAGCAGTACTTC
CDR3 protein: CASSSYNSYEQYF

clone size: -
J gene: TRBJ2-7
D gene: TRBD1
V gene: TRBV10-3
CDR3 DNA: TGTGCCACCAGACAGGGGGCCTCCTACGAGCAGTACTTC
CDR3 protein: CATRQGASYEQYF

clone size: -
J gene: TRBJ1-5
D gene: -
V gene: TRBV7-2
CDR3 DNA: TGTGCCAGCGTCGGGGGGGGTCAGCCCCAGCATTTT
CDR3 protein: CASVGGGQPQHF

clone size: -
J gene: TRBJ1-6
D gene: -
V gene: TRBV30
CDR3 DNA: TGTGCCTGGGGAGGGGCAGGGCAGGGATCACCCCTCCACTTT
CDR3 protein: CAWGGAGQGSPLHF

clone size: once
J gene: TRBJ1-1
D gene: -
V gene: TRBV21-1
CDR3 DNA: TGTGCCAGTCCAGACGGAGACACTGAAGCTTTCTTT
CDR3 protein: CASPDGDTEAFF

clone size: -
J gene: TRBJ1-2
D gene: -
V gene: TRBV6-5
CDR3 DNA: TGTGCCAGCAGTTCCCGGCCGACGGGGAACTATGGCTACACCTTC
CDR3 protein: CASSSRPTGNYGYTF

clone size: -
J gene: TRBJ1-6
D gene: TRBD1
V gene: TRBV10-3
CDR3 DNA: TGTGCCATCAGTGAGTTCCGGACAGGGGATAATTCACCCCTCCACTTT
CDR3 protein: CAISEFRTGDNSPLHF

clone size: -
J gene: TRBJ1-2
D gene: -
V gene: TRBV7-2
CDR3 DNA: TGTGCCAGCAGCTCGGGGGGAGGGGCTGGGTATGGCTACACCTTC
CDR3 protein: CASSSGGGAGYGYTF

clone size: -
J gene: TRBJ2-3
D gene: -
V gene: TRBV30
CDR3 DNA: TGTGCCTGGAGTCCTGGACTGGCCGGCCCAGATACGCAGTATTTT
CDR3 protein: CAWSPGLAGPDTQYF

clone size: few
J gene: TRBJ1-1
D gene: -
V gene: TRBV6-8
CDR3 DNA: TGTGCCAGGTCGGTGGTTGACTACACTGAAGCTTTCTTT
CDR3 protein: CARSVVDYTEAFF

clone size: -
J gene: TRBJ1-5
D gene: -
V gene: TRBV7-8
CDR3 DNA: TGTGCCAGCAACCACCGGGGAGGCAATCAGCCCCAGCATTTT
CDR3 protein: CASNHRGGNQPQHF

clone size: -
J gene: TRBJ2-7
D gene: TRBD1
V gene: TRBV19
CDR3 DNA: TGTGCCACCGCCGCACCGGGACAGGGTACTTACGAGCAGTACTTC
CDR3 protein: CATAAPGQGTYEQYF

clone size: -
J gene: TRBJ1-2
D gene: TRBD1
V gene: TRBV28
CDR3 DNA: TGTGCCAGCACGGGACAGGGATATGGCTACACCTTC
CDR3 protein: CASTGQGYGYTF

clone size: few
J gene: TRBJ2-3
D gene: TRBD2
V gene: TRBV28
CDR3 DNA: TGTGCCAGCAGTTCCCTTGGGGGGGGCACAGATACGCAGTATTTT
CDR3 protein: CASSSLGGGTDTQYF

clone size: -
J gene: TRBJ1-1
D gene: -
V gene: TRBV5-1
CDR3 DNA: TGCGCCAGCAGCTTGGGTAATCTGGGGGCGAGGACTGAAGCTTTCTTT
CDR3 protein: CASSLGNLGARTEAFF

clone size: -
J gene: TRBJ2-7
D gene: -
V gene: TRBV5-4
CDR3 DNA: TGTGCCAGCAGCTTGGACCCTTACAGAAATCCCTTGGACGAGCAGTACTTC
CDR3 protein: CASSLDPYRNPLDEQYF

clone size: -
J gene: TRBJ2-3
D gene: -
V gene: TRBV15
CDR3 DNA: TGTGCCACCAGCAGCTACAGGACAGATACGCAGTATTTT
CDR3 protein: CATSSYRTDTQYF

clone size: -
J gene: TRBJ2-5
D gene: -
V gene: TRBV7-2
CDR3 DNA: TGTGCCAGCAGCTTAGTGAGCTTGGGGGGAGAGACCCAGTACTTC
CDR3 protein: CASSLVSLGGETQYF

clone size: -
J gene: TRBJ1-1
D gene: TRBD1
V gene: TRBV6-5
CDR3 DNA: TGTGCCAGCAGCCGGGGGACAGCGAACACTGAAGCTTTCTTT
CDR3 protein: CASSRGTANTEAFF

clone size: -
J gene: TRBJ2-3
D gene: TRBD2
V gene: TRBV5-6
CDR3 DNA: TGTGCCAGCAGCTTGTTGGGGGGGGAGGTAGATACGCAGTATTTT
CDR3 protein: CASSLLGGEVDTQYF

clone size: -
J gene: TRBJ1-6
D gene: -
V gene: TRBV28
CDR3 DNA: TGTGCCAGCAGTTTACGGACAGTCAATTCACCCCTCCACTTT
CDR3 protein: CASSLRTVNSPLHF

clone size: few
J gene: TRBJ1-2
D gene: -
V gene: TRBV9
CDR3 DNA: TGTGCCAGCAGCGTCCAAAGTCTGGAGGCGGATGACTATGGCTACACCTTC
CDR3 protein: CASSVQSLEADDYGYTF

clone size: once
J gene: TRBJ1-1
D gene: TRBD1
V gene: TRBV18
CDR3 DNA: TGTGCCAGCTCACCTCTGGGACAGATAAACACTGAAGCTTTCTTT
CDR3 protein: CASSPLGQINTEAFF

clone size: once
J gene: TRBJ2-7
D gene: -
V gene: TRBV7-3
CDR3 DNA: TGTGCCAGCAGCATCAGCCCTGGGGAGACCGAGCAGTACTTC
CDR3 protein: CASSISPGETEQYF

clone size: -
J gene: TRBJ2-6
D gene: TRBD1
V gene: TRBV19
CDR3 DNA: TGTGCCAGTAATTCCAGGGGGAAGAGCTCTGGGGCCAACGTCCTGACTTTC
CDR3 protein: CASNSRGKSSGANVLTF

clone size: once
J gene: TRBJ1-2
D gene: -
V gene: TRBV9
CDR3 DNA: TGTGCCAGCAGCGTTGGAGCGGTGCCCTATGGCTACACCTTC
CDR3 protein: CASSVGAVPYGYTF

clone size: -
J gene: TRBJ2-4
D gene: -
V gene: TRBV7-9
CDR3 DNA: TGTTCCAGCAGTTACAGGGTCGGCATTCAGTACTTC
CDR3 protein: CSSSYRVGIQYF

clone size: -
J gene: TRBJ1-4
D gene: -
V gene: TRBV19
CDR3 DNA: TGTGCCAGTAGTATAAGACAGGCAACTAATGAAAAACTGTTTTTT
CDR3 protein: CASSIRQATNEKLFF

clone size: -
J gene: TRBJ2-7
D gene: TRBD2
V gene: TRBV4-3
CDR3 DNA: TGCGCCAGCAGCCAAGATCTAGCGGGGCCCACCTACGAGCAGTACTTC
CDR3 protein: CASSQDLAGPTYEQYF

clone size: -
J gene: TRBJ2-3
D gene: TRBD2
V gene: TRBV11-2
CDR3 DNA: TGTGCCAGCAGCGCTTTCTTAGCGGGGGGATTGGATACGCAGTATTTT
CDR3 protein: CASSAFLAGGLDTQYF

clone size: -
J gene: TRBJ1-2
D gene: TRBD1
V gene: TRBV19
CDR3 DNA: TGTGCCAGTAGACTAGGACAGGGAAAGAACTATGGCTACACCTTC
CDR3 protein: CASRLGQGKNYGYTF

clone size: few
J gene: TRBJ1-5
D gene: -
V gene: TRBV15
CDR3 DNA: TGTGCCACCAGCAGAGATCCGGGGGATGTGGGAGGCAATCAGCCCCAGCATTTT
CDR3 protein: CATSRDPGDVGGNQPQHF

clone size: -
J gene: TRBJ1-6
D gene: TRBD1
V gene: TRBV2
CDR3 DNA: TGTGCCAGCACCCCCGGGACAGGGGGTAATTCACCCCTCCACTTT
CDR3 protein: CASTPGTGGNSPLHF

clone size: -
J gene: TRBJ2-5
D gene: -
V gene: TRBV15
CDR3 DNA: TGTGCCACCAGCAGACCTTCGACTAGAGGGGAGACCCAGTACTTC
CDR3 protein: CATSRPSTRGETQYF